Each of the 14 T cell receptor beta chains below was sequenced from the same sample in a study of OX40 agonist ivuxolimab in advanced cancers. Method: immunoSEQ multiplex PCR; TCRdb's copy keeps in-frame clones and lacks some. This sample has roughly 48,000 clones, with approximately 84% found just once. The specimen comprised CD4+ or CD8+ T cells sorted from blood, sampled in a trial of the OX40 agonist ivuxolimab. The receptors stem from an adult with an advanced solid tumor such as melanoma, head and neck, liver or kidney cancer.

For the CDR3, the DNA is TGTGCCAGCAGTCAGGGGTATGGCTACACCTTC. It is translated as CASSQGYGYTF. The V gene is TRBV6-5, the J gene TRBJ1-2; a weak D match, TRBD1 (6 bases). The CDR3 is made up of 11 amino acids. The germline V gene has CDR1 MNHEY and CDR2 SVGAGI. Trimming stripped 5 bases from V and 5 bases from J, with 6 bases between.

V usage is TRBV7-9 and J usage is TRBJ1-1; D is uncertain. Trimming took 1 base from V and 1 from J, leaving 10 bases between them. The germline CDR1 and CDR2 sequences are SEHNR and FQNEAQ (reference sequence). The CDR3 is made up of 15 amino acids. DNA of the CDR3: TGTGCCAGCAGCTTAGATCGTCGGGGGAACACTGAAGCTTTCTTT. It encodes CASSLDRRGNTEAFF.

This sequence joins TRBV5-1 and TRBJ2-3; TRBD1 aligns across 12 bases. V was pared by 4 bases and J by 2 bases, with 14 bases of the junction left unmatched. The CDR3 runs 19 residues. Germline values: CDR1 SGHRS, CDR2 YFSETQ. Written as DNA, the CDR3 is TGCGCCAGCAGCCCGGGACAGGGGGCACGGGCGGGGCCCACAGATACGCAGTATTTT. Its translation is CASSPGQGARAGPTDTQYF.

This clone was observed a handful of times. The chain is built from TRBV10-1 and TRBJ1-1; 7 nucleotides agree with TRBD1. After removal of 4 bases from V and 11 bases from J, the junction contained 16 bases not matched to a gene. The CDR3 is 15 amino acids. Germline loops: CDR1 WNHNN, CDR2 SYGVQD (reference sequence). The CDR3 loop is CASSAKNTGTEEAFF. The CDR3 DNA sequence: TGCGCCAGCAGTGCAAAAAATACCGGGACAGAGGAGGCTTTCTTT.

The V gene is TRBV5-4, the J gene TRBJ1-1; TRBD1 agrees at 9 bases. The CDR3 runs to 17 residues. The V and J ends lost 0 bases and 3 bases, in that order; junction bases with no gene match: 9. Per germline, CDR1 SGHNT and CDR2 YYREEE (reference sequence). CDR3 in amino acids: CASSLVRDRGRDTEAFF. The CDR3 nucleotides read TGTGCCAGCAGCTTGGTCCGCGACAGGGGGAGGGACACTGAAGCTTTCTTT.

This chain links TRBV18 with TRBJ1-1, with D tentatively TRBD1 (6 bases). Trimming pared 3 bases from V and 5 bases from J, leaving 16 bases between. CDR1 is KGHSH and CDR2 is LQKENI in the germline V gene. The CDR3 extends over 15 amino acids. The CDR3 nucleotides are TGTGCCAGCTCACCGGAGTCGGGGGCGTGGACTGAAGCTTTCTTT. Its protein product is CASSPESGAWTEAFF.

V usage is TRBV28 and J usage is TRBJ2-7, with D hard to call. V gave up 2 bases and J gave up 6 bases, with 8 bases separating them. The CDR3 has 12 residues. Germline V gene data show CDR1 as MDHEN and CDR2 as SYDVKM. CDR3 amino acids: CASSLITAEQYF. The CDR3 region has the DNA TGTGCCAGCAGTTTAATCACGGCCGAGCAGTACTTC.

A single count supports this clone. This chain connects TRBV5-1 to TRBJ1-2; D is undetermined. V lost 0 bases to trimming and J lost 4 bases, with 7 bases between them. This CDR3 spans 13 amino acids. Looked up from germline, CDR1 is SGHRS and CDR2 is YFSETQ. The CDR3 is CASSLEDVYGYTF. The CDR3 DNA sequence: TGCGCCAGCAGCTTGGAGGACGTCTATGGCTACACCTTC.

The V call is TRBV9, the J call TRBJ2-2; a weak D match, TRBD1 (5 bases). There are 16 residues in the CDR3. The V gene lost 4 bases and the J gene lost 2 bases, with 15 bases spanning the gap. Germline lookup yields CDR1 SGDLS and CDR2 YYNGEE. CDR3 region: CASSPQLRGNTGELFF. Written as DNA, the CDR3 is TGTGCCAGCAGCCCCCAGTTAAGGGGAAACACCGGGGAGCTGTTTTTT.

This rearrangement joins TRBV28 to TRBJ1-3; D possibly corresponds to TRBD1 (5 bases). Trimming left V 4 bases short and J 8 bases short, with 18 bases between. The CDR3 is made up of 15 amino acids. Germline lookup yields CDR1 MDHEN and CDR2 SYDVKM. The CDR3 loop is CASSSISLAGDTIYF. In DNA form, the CDR3 reads TGTGCCAGCAGTTCGATAAGCCTGGCGGGGGACACCATATATTTT.

J is TRBJ2-7 and V is TRBV5-1, with a weak D call TRBD1 (6 bases). The CDR3 is 14 residues long. With 4 bases removed from V and 2 bases from J, the gap between germline ends came to 13 bases. Germline V lookup: CDR1 SGHRS, CDR2 YFSETQ. The CDR3 loop reads CASSTNRATYEQYF. The CDR3, as DNA: TGCGCCAGCAGCACGAACAGGGCTACCTACGAGCAGTACTTC. The variable domain in full, with the rest retrieved from reference TRBV5-1 and TRBJ2-7, is KAGVTQTPRYLIKTRGQQVTLSCSPISGHRSVSWYQQTPGQGLQFLFEYFSETQRNKGNFPGRFSGRQFSNSRSEMNVSTLELGDSALYLCASSTNRATYEQYFGPGTRLTVT.

The chain combines TRBV18 with TRBJ2-2; TRBD2 matches 9 bases. The CDR3 extends over 17 amino acids. V lost 4 bases, J lost 7 bases, and 13 bases stayed unmatched. The V gene's germline CDR1 is KGHSH and CDR2 LQKENI. In DNA form, the CDR3 reads TGTGCCAGCTCACAACTCGTATCGCCTAGCGGGGTCGGGGAGCTGTTTTTT. It translates to CASSQLVSPSGVGELFF.

This clone was seen only a few times. The chain uses TRBV19 and TRBJ2-7; TRBD1 agrees at 9 bases. Looked up from germline, CDR1 is LNHDA and CDR2 is SQIVND (reference sequence). V was pared by 5 bases and J by 6 bases, with 5 bases of the junction left unmatched. The CDR3 sequence is 13 residues long. In nucleotides, the CDR3 is TGTGCCAGTAGTGGGAACAGGGGGCGCGAGCAGTACTTC. Translation gives CASSGNRGREQYF.

The chain carries TRBV11-2 and TRBJ2-7, with 12 positions matching TRBD2. The CDR3 runs to 15 residues. From germline, CDR1 is SGHAT and CDR2 FQNNGV. After removal of 3 bases from V and 2 bases from J, the junction contained 2 bases not matched to a gene. As DNA, the CDR3 is TGTGCCAGCAGCTTGACTAGCGGGAGCACCTACGAGCAGTACTTC. It yields the protein CASSLTSGSTYEQYF.